These T cell receptor beta chains were read from a single sample in a study of T cell responses to AZD1222 COVID-19 vaccine. Only in-frame clones appear in the TCRdb table, and some are missing; sequencing was by immunoSEQ multiplex PCR. The profile shows 100,000 or so clones, approximately 90% of them singletons. This specimen was peripheral blood, taken 28 days after the second AZD1222 dose. The origin of the receptors is an adult who received the AZD1222 COVID-19 vaccine. Both conserved end residues are part of each CDR3. The D gene is left open where the match is weak. Clone sizes are given selectively: once, few, many, or a class where the clone is expanded.

V	J	size	D	DNA	CDR3
TRBV19	TRBJ2-7	.	TRBD1	TGTGCCAGTAGTAAGGACAGGGGAAGGAGCGAGCAGTACTTC	CASSKDRGRSEQYF
TRBV30	TRBJ1-2	.	.	TGTGCCTGGAGTGTTTTACTGAGAACTGGCTACACCTTC	CAWSVLLRTGYTF
TRBV2	TRBJ1-1	.	.	TGTGCCAGCAGTGAGCTGGTTATGAACACTGAAGCTTTCTTT	CASSELVMNTEAFF
TRBV4-3	TRBJ2-3	.	TRBD2	TGCGCCAGCAGCCAAGGGACTAGCGGGAGTATGTCGGCGCAGTATTTT	CASSQGTSGSMSAQYF
TRBV5-1	TRBJ2-7	once	.	TGCGCCAGCAGCTTGGTGGGAGGCGGGGTGCTCGAGCAGTACTTC	CASSLVGGGVLEQYF
TRBV10-3	TRBJ1-1	.	TRBD1	TGTGCCATCAGTGGACTCCGGGACAGAGGGACTGAAGCTTTCTTT	CAISGLRDRGTEAFF
TRBV6-5	TRBJ1-5	.	.	TGTGCCAGCAGTTACTCGGGTCAGACAAATCAGCCCCAGCATTTT	CASSYSGQTNQPQHF
TRBV6-5	TRBJ1-2	.	TRBD1	TGTGCCAGCAGTGACTCCGGGACAGGGGGCGATGGCTACACCTTC	CASSDSGTGGDGYTF
TRBV23-1	TRBJ1-5	.	TRBD1	TGCGCCAGCAGTCAATTACAATTACTGGACAGGGGGTTTATACACAGCAATCAGCCCCAGCATTTT	CASSQLQLLDRGFIHSNQPQHF
TRBV12-3/TRBV12-4	TRBJ1-6	.	TRBD1	TGTGCCACCGGCAGGGGGGAAAATTCACCCCTCCACTTT	CATGRGENSPLHF
TRBV5-5	TRBJ2-7	.	TRBD1	TGTGCCAGCAGCTTGCAGGGACAGTTGGTCTACGAGCAGTACTTC	CASSLQGQLVYEQYF
TRBV7-2	TRBJ2-6	once	.	TGTGCCAGCAGCTTAGTCGGGGGAACTGGGGCCAACGTCCTGACTTTC	CASSLVGGTGANVLTF
TRBV21-1	TRBJ2-1	once	.	TGTGCCAGCAGCGCAAACTCCGACAATGAGCAGTTCTTC	CASSANSDNEQFF
TRBV13	TRBJ2-7	.	.	TGTGCCAGCAGCTTAAAGGGTTACGAGCAGTACTTC	CASSLKGYEQYF
TRBV28	TRBJ2-5	.	.	TGTGCCAGCAGTTCACCTCGGGGGACTTACCAAGAGACCCAGTACTTC	CASSSPRGTYQETQYF
TRBV28	TRBJ1-2	.	.	TGTGCCAGCAGTGGGACAAGCTATGGCTACACCTTC	CASSGTSYGYTF
TRBV30	TRBJ1-5	.	.	TGTGCCTGGAGTCGGGGGATCCAGCCCCAGCATTTT	CAWSRGIQPQHF
TRBV11-2	TRBJ1-5	.	TRBD1	TGTGCCAGCAGCTTCGACGGACAGGGCGGTCAGCCCCAGCATTTT	CASSFDGQGGQPQHF
TRBV7-8	TRBJ2-7	.	.	TGTGCCAGCAGCTTAGAAGGGGGTCTTAACGAGCAGTACTTC	CASSLEGGLNEQYF
TRBV9	TRBJ2-7	.	.	TGTGCCAGCAGCCCGACCCCGGAGGGCCGGCACGAGCAGTACTTC	CASSPTPEGRHEQYF
TRBV7-3	TRBJ1-1	.	.	TGTGCCAGCAGCTTGACGGTGAACACTGAAGCTTTCTTT	CASSLTVNTEAFF
TRBV6-5	TRBJ1-3	once	.	TGTGCCAGCAGCACTTCTGGAAACACCATATATTTT	CASSTSGNTIYF
TRBV19	TRBJ2-7	.	TRBD2	TGTGCCAGTAGTAAGGGACTAGCGAGCTCCTACGAGCAGTACTTC	CASSKGLASSYEQYF
TRBV7-9	TRBJ2-7	.	.	TGTGCCAGCAGCTCGGTGAGGGATTTCTACGAGCAGTACTTC	CASSSVRDFYEQYF
TRBV9	TRBJ1-4	.	TRBD1	TGTGCCAGCAGCGCGACAGGGCGGGACGTTGAAAAACTGTTTTTT	CASSATGRDVEKLFF
TRBV6-5	TRBJ2-7	.	.	TGTGCCAGCAGCCTCGCAATAGCGAGTACCTACGAGCAGTACTTC	CASSLAIASTYEQYF
TRBV7-2	TRBJ2-5	.	.	TGTGCCAGCAGCCTTGGCTCAGGTGAAGAGACCCAGTACTTC	CASSLGSGEETQYF
TRBV6-5	TRBJ1-4	.	.	TGTGCCAGCAGTTACTCGGCCATTCACAATGAAAAACTGTTTTTT	CASSYSAIHNEKLFF
TRBV28	TRBJ1-1	.	.	TGTGCCACCCTTGTGATCAAAGAGATGAACACTGAAGCTTTCTTT	CATLVIKEMNTEAFF
TRBV25-1	TRBJ2-1	.	.	TGTGCCAGCAGGAGTGATTCGCGGGACTACAATGAGCAGTTCTTC	CASRSDSRDYNEQFF
TRBV7-2	TRBJ2-1	.	TRBD1	TGTGCCAGCGGATCGTGGGACAGGGGCGGCAATGAGCAGTTCTTC	CASGSWDRGGNEQFF
TRBV13	TRBJ2-7	.	TRBD2	TGTGCCAGCAGCTTCAATAGCGGGACGGGCTCCTACGAGCAGTACTTC	CASSFNSGTGSYEQYF
TRBV28	TRBJ1-4	once	.	TGTGCCAGCAGAAGTGGGTGGGGAGGATCAACTAATGAAAAACTGTTTTTT	CASRSGWGGSTNEKLFF
TRBV5-1	TRBJ2-1	once	TRBD2	TGCGCCAGCAGCCCGGGGACTAGCGGGAGTCCTACCTACAATGAGCAGTTCTTC	CASSPGTSGSPTYNEQFF
TRBV12-3/TRBV12-4	TRBJ2-7	few	.	TGTGCCAGCAGCCTTACTTATTCCTACGAGCAGTACTTC	CASSLTYSYEQYF
TRBV3-1/TRBV3-2	TRBJ2-1	.	.	TGTGCCAGCAGCCAAGATGGGGGGAGAGCCCCGTTCTTC	CASSQDGGRAPFF
TRBV19	TRBJ1-2	.	TRBD1	TGTGCCAGTAGTACGGGGCGGACAGGGCAGTATTATTATGGCTACACCTTC	CASSTGRTGQYYYGYTF
TRBV23-1	TRBJ2-5	.	.	TGCGCCAGCAACAGGGAGGGGGCGCTCGGCCAAGAGACCCAGTACTTC	CASNREGALGQETQYF
TRBV19	TRBJ1-2	.	TRBD1	TGTGCCAGTAGTACCGGGACAGGGGCATTGGTTGACTATGGCTACACCTTC	CASSTGTGALVDYGYTF
TRBV5-1	TRBJ1-4	.	.	TGCGCCAGCAGCCTGGACGGACAAAATGAAAAACTGTTTTTT	CASSLDGQNEKLFF
TRBV18	TRBJ1-5	.	TRBD1	TGTGCCAGCTCACCCGGAGGAGGGGGCAGACAGCCCCAGCATTTT	CASSPGGGGRQPQHF
TRBV5-5	TRBJ2-1	.	.	TGTGCCAGCAGCTTGGAATTAGGAGGAGACAATGAGCAGTTCTTC	CASSLELGGDNEQFF
TRBV18	TRBJ2-1	.	.	TGTGCCAGCTCACCACCGGGAGGCAGGGGTGACAATGAGCAGTTCTTC	CASSPPGGRGDNEQFF
TRBV7-2	TRBJ1-2	.	TRBD1	TGTGCCAGCAGCCTCTGGACAGGGGGTAACTATGGCTACACCTTC	CASSLWTGGNYGYTF
TRBV3-1/TRBV3-2	TRBJ1-2	.	.	TGTGCCAGCAGCCAAGGCAGGACCCAAAGTAAGGGCTACACCTTC	CASSQGRTQSKGYTF